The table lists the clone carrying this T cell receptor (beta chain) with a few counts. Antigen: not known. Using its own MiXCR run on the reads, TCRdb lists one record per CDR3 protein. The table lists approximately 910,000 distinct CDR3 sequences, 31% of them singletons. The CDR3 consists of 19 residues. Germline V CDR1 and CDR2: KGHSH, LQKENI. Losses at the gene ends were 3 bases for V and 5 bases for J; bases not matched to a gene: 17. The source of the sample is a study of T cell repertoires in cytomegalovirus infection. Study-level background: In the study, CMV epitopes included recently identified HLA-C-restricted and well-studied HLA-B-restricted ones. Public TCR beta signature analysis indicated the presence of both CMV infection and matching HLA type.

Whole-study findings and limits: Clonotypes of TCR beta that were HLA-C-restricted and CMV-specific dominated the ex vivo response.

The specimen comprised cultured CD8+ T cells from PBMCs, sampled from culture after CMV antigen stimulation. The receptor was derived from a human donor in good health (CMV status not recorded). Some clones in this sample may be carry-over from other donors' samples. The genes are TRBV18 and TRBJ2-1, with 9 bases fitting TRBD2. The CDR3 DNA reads TGTGCCAGCTCACCCGGGGAATCGGCGGAAGCGGGGGGACACAATGAGCAGTTCTTC. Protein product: CASSPGESAEAGGHNEQFF.